The subject of this entry is one TCR beta chain. Documented time point: baseline pretreatment blood. The treatment was: 15 Gy SBRT to primary tumor, nephrectomy 4 weeks later. These data originate in a study of radiation and T cells in renal cell carcinoma. Profiled with immunoSEQ multiplex PCR; TCRdb holds only in-frame clones, not every one. This sample has about 59,000 clones, with roughly 79% found just once. Sequenced material: blood, taken from a patient whose treatment included radiotherapy and nephrectomy. The TCR comes from a man between 60 and 70 years old with renal cell carcinoma.

The CDR3 here is CASSQAGGKTNEKLFF. The CDR3 nucleotides read TGTGCCAGCTCACAAGCAGGGGGCAAAACTAATGAAAAACTGTTTTTT. The gene calls are TRBV18 and TRBJ1-4, with 8 bases that match TRBD1. The ends lost 4 bases at V and 1 base at J; junction bases unmatched: 5. CDR3 size: 16 residues. The germline V gene encodes CDR1 KGHSH and CDR2 LQKENI.